This T cell receptor (beta chain) was identified in a study of B cell selection in AIRE deficiency. Overall study findings and caveats: About 30.6% of healthy-shared Treg sequences were found among patient Tconv cells. Shared Treg sequences were biased toward short CDR3s with few non-templated nucleotide insertions. With only TCRbeta sequenced, 30% to 45% of shared healthy Treg sequences overlapped Tconv.

The length of the CDR3 is 16 residues. Trimming took 5 bases from V and 5 from J; bases not matched to a gene: 13. Germline CDR1 is SGHVS and CDR2 is FQNEAQ. Note on this clone: Its specificity is not known.

Only in-frame clones appear in the TCRdb table, and some are missing; sequencing was by immunoSEQ multiplex PCR. This sample carries 20,000 to 25,000 clones, roughly 97% of them seen once, and the ten largest clones take about 0.19%. Sorting defined conventional CD4 T cells as CD4+CD127+. The sequencing sample was made of conventional CD4+ T cells sorted from PBMCs. The TCR originated in a human donor with AIRE deficiency. The V gene is TRBV7-8, the J gene TRBJ2-7; 9 nucleotides match TRBD2. CDR3 sequence (DNA): TGTGCCAGCAGCCTACTCTCCCAGCGGGAGGTGGACGAGCAGTACTTC. Translation gives CASSLLSQREVDEQYF.